Listed here are 14 T cell receptor beta chains from one sample, sequenced in a study of cytomegalovirus exposure and HLA in healthy donors. The PCR contained 60 Vbeta and 13 Jbeta primers. Sequenced by immunoSEQ multiplex PCR; TCRdb stores in-frame clones only, minus some. The profile shows 100,000 to 150,000 clones, about three quarters of them singletons. Sequencing used PBMCs. The receptors derive from an older woman in good health and CMV-seropositive.

The chain employs TRBV30 and TRBJ2-2; D gene ambiguous. V was pared by 1 base and J by 7 bases, with 16 bases between. The CDR3 contains 15 residues. CDR1 and CDR2 from the germline V gene are GTSNPN and SVGIG (reference sequence). The CDR3 here is CAWSAWRGPGGELFF. CDR3 nucleotides: TGTGCCTGGAGTGCATGGCGCGGCCCGGGCGGGGAGCTGTTTTTT.

The genes are TRBV9 and TRBJ1-1; 7 bases align to TRBD1. The CDR3 loop spans 15 amino acids. With V trimmed by 4 bases and J by 2 bases, 8 bases remained unmatched. Germline V CDR1 and CDR2: SGDLS, YYNGEE. The CDR3 nucleotides are TGTGCCAGCAGCTACGCCGGGACAGACAACACTGAAGCTTTCTTT. Translation gives CASSYAGTDNTEAFF.

V gene TRBV5-8 combines with J gene TRBJ2-1; the match to TRBD2 covers 7 bases. CDR1 is SGHTS, CDR2 YDEGEE, per germline. Trimming cost V 1 base and J 10 bases; bases outside gene matches: 11. The CDR3 has 15 residues. In DNA form, the CDR3 reads TGTGCCAGCAGCTTGAGGGTCCCGGGAGGCGGCGAGCAGTTCTTC. Its translation: CASSLRVPGGGEQFF.

This clone was seen just once. This sequence joins TRBV28 and TRBJ1-5, with a possible D match to TRBD1 (6 bases). The germline V gene has CDR1 MDHEN and CDR2 SYDVKM. The CDR3 consists of 14 residues. V was pared by 7 bases and J by 5 bases, with 15 bases between. The CDR3 sequence: CASTTGTQYQPQHF. DNA for the CDR3: TGTGCCAGCACGACCGGGACACAATATCAGCCCCAGCATTTT.

The chain has TRBV7-8 and TRBJ2-1, with D possibly matching TRBD2 (5 bases). Germline V gene sequence: CDR1 SGHVS, CDR2 FQNEAQ. This CDR3 region has 19 residues. The V end was cut by 2 bases, the J end by 0 bases, with 20 bases between. The CDR3 here is CASSLRISSRDGSYNEQFF. CDR3 coding DNA: TGTGCCAGCAGCTTACGTATTAGCTCGAGGGATGGCTCCTACAATGAGCAGTTCTTC.

This clone was counted between two and nine times. J is TRBJ2-3 and V is TRBV27, with 11 positions matching TRBD2. The CDR3 runs to 14 residues. V lost 8 bases to trimming and J lost 3 bases; unmatched junction nucleotides: 4. Germline CDR1 reads MNHEY; CDR2 reads SMNVEV (reference sequence). The CDR3 bases are TGTGCCAGCGGGGGACTAGCGGCTACAGATACGCAGTATTTT. It is translated as CASGGLAATDTQYF.

V and J are TRBV5-4 and TRBJ2-7, with D maybe TRBD1 (6 bases). Germline V CDR1 and CDR2: SGHNT, YYREEE (reference sequence). The CDR3 totals 14 residues. V lost 1 base, J lost 0 bases, and 8 bases lay in between. CDR3: CASSLTGYSYEQYF. CDR3 sequence (DNA): TGTGCCAGCAGCTTGACAGGGTACTCCTACGAGCAGTACTTC.

A remark on this clone: Germline and junction disagree at one end, which may indicate a read error. CDR3 in amino acids: CASTLKGAGANVLTF. The CDR3 DNA sequence: TGTGCCAGCACCTTGAAGGGGGCTGGGGCCAACGTCCTGACTTTC. The chain joins TRBV5-4 to TRBJ2-6, with D possibly TRBD1 on 6 matching bases. Germline V gene data show CDR1 as SGHNT and CDR2 as YYREEE (reference sequence). This CDR3 has 15 residues.

This chain joins TRBV7-3 and TRBJ2-1, with 9 nucleotides matching TRBD1. This CDR3 comprises 15 residues. CDR1 is SGHTA, CDR2 FQGTGA, per germline. V dropped 5 bases and J dropped 3; count of bases not matched to a gene: 5. CDR3 sequence reads: CASSTQGAGYNEQFF. The CDR3 DNA reads as TGTGCCAGCAGCACACAGGGGGCTGGCTACAATGAGCAGTTCTTC. Together with reference TRBV7-3 and TRBJ2-1, the CDR3 gives the full variable domain: GAGVSQTPSNKVTEKGKYVELRCDPISGHTALYWYRQSLGQGPEFLIYFQGTGAADDSGLPNDRFFAVRPEGSVSTLKIQRTERGDSAVYLCASSTQGAGYNEQFFGPGTRLTVL.

This chain connects TRBV5-1 to TRBJ2-6; D uncertain. The CDR3 consists of 15 residues. Trimming took off 1 base at V and 2 bases at J, with 7 bases between the two ends. Germline V lookup: CDR1 SGHRS, CDR2 YFSETQ. CDR3: CASSLMTTGANVLTF. The CDR3 nucleotides are TGCGCCAGCAGCTTGATGACAACTGGGGCCAACGTCCTGACTTTC.

About this clone: The DNA is omitted, as the CDR3 cannot be located on it reliably, and the CDR3 follows TCRdb's listing. This chain's CDR3 is CASTSGHGGHEQYF. The chain links TRBV19 to TRBJ2-7; TRBD1, the table's D call, was not compared with the DNA. Including both end residues, the CDR3 is 14 amino acids long. Germline V lookup: CDR1 LNHDA, CDR2 SQIVND (reference sequence).

As concerns this clone: The same CDR3 can be traced to other DNA sequences in this sample. This chain joins TRBV19 and TRBJ2-7; possible D gene TRBD1, 6 bases. The CDR3 length is 14 residues. Germline V lookup: CDR1 LNHDA, CDR2 SQIVND (reference sequence). Trimming removed 4 bases from V and 0 bases from J, with 10 bases in between. CDR3 DNA: TGTGCCAGTAGTAGGAGACAGGTCTCCTACGAGCAGTACTTC. Translation: CASSRRQVSYEQYF.

The chain has TRBV9 and TRBJ2-3, with TRBD2 matching over 7 bases. CDR1 is SGDLS and CDR2 is YYNGEE in the germline V gene. J lost 5 bases, V lost 0 bases, and 6 bases had no gene match. This CDR3 is 15 amino acids long. The CDR3 spells CASSVGGAGVDTQYF. CDR3 in DNA: TGTGCCAGCAGCGTAGGTGGGGCGGGGGTAGATACGCAGTATTTT.

This chain uses TRBV2 with TRBJ1-1, with D unclear. Trimming stripped 7 bases from V and 3 bases from J, with 12 bases between. The length of the CDR3 is 13 residues. Germline V gene sequence: CDR1 SNHLY, CDR2 FYNNEI. The CDR3 DNA reads as TGTGCCAGCACGGGTTTGGGTTACACTGAAGCTTTCTTT. It encodes CASTGLGYTEAFF.